Given below is one T cell receptor (beta chain) in context. The antigen remains undetermined. This entry is derived from a study of molecular identifiers for immune sequencing clone quantification. Whole-study findings and limits: Clonotypes surpassing 20 RNA copies contained over 98% of effector molecules, versus under 1% in naive cells.

TCRdb passed the PCR reads through MiXCR, listing each CDR3 protein once. The table records 460,000 or so distinct CDR3 sequences, roughly 24% of them present only once. CDR1 KGHDR and CDR2 SFDVKD come from the germline V gene. Between the trimmed V and J ends, which lost 4 bases and 2 bases, there was a span of 5 bases. The CDR3 has 14 amino acids. The J gene is TRBJ2-6, the V gene TRBV24-1; D unclear. The receptor was isolated from a human donor in good health. Some libraries in this study had Jurkat cell RNA spiked in. Material: naive CD8+ T cells from blood, with Jurkat cell RNA spiked in. Subset defined: FACS-sorted CD8+CD4-CCR7+CD45RA+ naive T cells. CDR3 sequence: CATSDSTGANVLTF. DNA of the CDR3: TGTGCCACCAGTGACTCGACTGGGGCCAACGTCCTGACTTTC.